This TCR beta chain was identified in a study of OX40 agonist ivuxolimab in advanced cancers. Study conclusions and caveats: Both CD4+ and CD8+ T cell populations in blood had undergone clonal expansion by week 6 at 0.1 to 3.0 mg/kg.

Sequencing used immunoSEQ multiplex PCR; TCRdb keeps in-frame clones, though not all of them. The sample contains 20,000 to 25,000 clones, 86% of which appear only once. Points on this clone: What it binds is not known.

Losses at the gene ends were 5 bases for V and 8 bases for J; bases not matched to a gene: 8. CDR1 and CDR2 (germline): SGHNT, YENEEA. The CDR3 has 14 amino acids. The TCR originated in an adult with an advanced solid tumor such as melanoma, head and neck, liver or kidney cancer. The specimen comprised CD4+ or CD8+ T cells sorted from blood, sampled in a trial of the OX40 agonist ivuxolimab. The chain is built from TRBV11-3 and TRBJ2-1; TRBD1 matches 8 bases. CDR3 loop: CASSDRTGRHEQFF. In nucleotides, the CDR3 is TGTGCCAGCAGCGACCGGACAGGGAGGCATGAGCAGTTCTTC.